This TCR beta chain comes out of a study of Graves' ophthalmopathy and Graves' hyperthyroidism. RNA transcripts yielded amplified TCR beta CDR3 regions. Following a first-round RT-PCR that used HTBI primers, a second-round multiplex PCR was carried out. A single record per CDR3 protein comes from TCRdb applying MiXCR to the multiplex PCR reads. The sample has around 1,000,000 distinct CDR3 sequences, roughly 35% seen once; the top ten hold roughly 11%. At least ten counts were recorded for this clonotype. Trimming removed 1 base at V and 9 bases at J, with 10 bases between. The CDR3 extends over 13 amino acids.

The V call is TRBV12-3 or TRBV12-4, the J call TRBJ1-5; D gene unclear. The sequenced material came from peripheral blood or thyroid tissue (not recorded which). This receptor was identified in an adult man with Graves' hyperthyroidism. Here the CDR3 reads CASSLGPARPQHF. In DNA form, the CDR3 reads TGTGCCAGCAGTTTAGGCCCGGCGCGGCCCCAGCATTTT.